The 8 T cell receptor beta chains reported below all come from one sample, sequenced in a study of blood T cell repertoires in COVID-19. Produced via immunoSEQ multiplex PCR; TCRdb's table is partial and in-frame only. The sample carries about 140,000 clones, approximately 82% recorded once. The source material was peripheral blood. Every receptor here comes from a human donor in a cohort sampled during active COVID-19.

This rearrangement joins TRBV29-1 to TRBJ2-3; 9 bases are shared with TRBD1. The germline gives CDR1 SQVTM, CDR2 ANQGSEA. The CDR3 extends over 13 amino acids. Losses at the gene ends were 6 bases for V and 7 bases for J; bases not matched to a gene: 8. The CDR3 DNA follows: TGCAGCGTGACGGGACAGGGAGCACATACGCAGTATTTT. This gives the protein CSVTGQGAHTQYF.

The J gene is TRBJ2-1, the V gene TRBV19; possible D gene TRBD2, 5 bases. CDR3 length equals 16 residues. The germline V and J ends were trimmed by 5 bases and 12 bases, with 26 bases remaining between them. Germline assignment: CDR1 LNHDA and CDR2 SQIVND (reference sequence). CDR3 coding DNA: TGTGCCAGTAGTGCCCTCGGGATCACCTCAAGGTCCGGGCAGTTCTTC. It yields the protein CASSALGITSRSGQFF.

CDR3 protein: CASRKKGVETQYF. For the CDR3, the DNA is TGTGCCAGCCGCAAAAAGGGGGTTGAGACCCAGTACTTC. The chain joins TRBV5-8 to TRBJ2-5; tentative D call: TRBD1 (6 bases). In germline, CDR1 is SGHTS, CDR2 YDEGEE. This CDR3 comprises 13 residues. The V and J ends lost 7 bases and 5 bases respectively, with 15 bases between them.

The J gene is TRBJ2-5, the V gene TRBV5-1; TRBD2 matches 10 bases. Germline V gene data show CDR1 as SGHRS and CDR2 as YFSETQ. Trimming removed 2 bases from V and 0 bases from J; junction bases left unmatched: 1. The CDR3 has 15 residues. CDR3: CASSFGLADQETQYF. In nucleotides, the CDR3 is TGCGCCAGCAGCTTCGGACTAGCGGACCAAGAGACCCAGTACTTC.

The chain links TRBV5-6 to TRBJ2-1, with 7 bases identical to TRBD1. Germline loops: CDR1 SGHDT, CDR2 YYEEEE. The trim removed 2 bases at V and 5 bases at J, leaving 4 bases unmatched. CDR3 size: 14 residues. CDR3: CASSLRQGDNEQFF. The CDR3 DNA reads TGTGCCAGCAGCTTACGACAGGGCGACAATGAGCAGTTCTTC.

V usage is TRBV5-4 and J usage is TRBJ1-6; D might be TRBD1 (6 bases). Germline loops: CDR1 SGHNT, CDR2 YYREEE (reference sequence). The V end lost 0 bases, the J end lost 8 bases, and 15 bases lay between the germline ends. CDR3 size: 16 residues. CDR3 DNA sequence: TGTGCCAGCAGCTTGGATGCCCGGGGGGCGCATTCACCCCTCCACTTT. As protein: CASSLDARGAHSPLHF.

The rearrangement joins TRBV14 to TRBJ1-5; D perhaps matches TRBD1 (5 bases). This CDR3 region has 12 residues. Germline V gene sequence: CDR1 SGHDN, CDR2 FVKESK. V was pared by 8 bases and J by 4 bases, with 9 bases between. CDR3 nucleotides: TGTGCCAGCTCGACAGAGAATCAGCCCCAGCATTTT. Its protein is CASSTENQPQHF.

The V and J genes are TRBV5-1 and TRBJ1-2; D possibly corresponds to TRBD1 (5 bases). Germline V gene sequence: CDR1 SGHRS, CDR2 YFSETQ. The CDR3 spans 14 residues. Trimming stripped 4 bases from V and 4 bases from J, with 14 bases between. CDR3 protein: CASSENTGPYGYTF. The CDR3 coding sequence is TGCGCCAGCAGCGAAAATACAGGACCCTATGGCTACACCTTC.